The 17 T cell receptor beta chains below all came from one sample that was sequenced in a study of Ad26.COV2.S vaccination and SARS-CoV-2 variants. Produced via immunoSEQ multiplex PCR; TCRdb's table is partial and in-frame only. The sample consists of over 450,000 clones, nearly 90% of them appearing once. The sample's treatment: 15 to 20 received Ad26.COV2.S at low or high dose, single or two shots; five or six received placebo; per-sample allocation not given. All samples were drawn on day 63, counting from the first vaccine or placebo injection. This material consisted of peripheral blood, taken in a trial of Ad26.COV2.S vaccine versus placebo. Receptors originate from a person between 18 and 65 years old who received the Ad26.COV2.S COVID-19 vaccine or a placebo.

The chain employs TRBV7-9 and TRBJ2-5; D possibly matches TRBD1 or TRBD2 (6 bases each). Trimming pared 11 bases from V and 2 bases from J, leaving 21 bases between. Looked up from germline, CDR1 is SEHNR and CDR2 is FQNEAQ (reference sequence). This CDR3 has 15 residues. The CDR3 DNA is TGTGCCCTTGCCGGAGGGGGGATACTACAAGAGACCCAGTACTTC. Translated: CALAGGGILQETQYF. The whole variable domain, remainder taken from reference TRBV7-9 and TRBJ2-5, is DTGVSQNPRHKITKRGQNVTFRCDPISEHNRLYWYRQTLGQGPEFLTYFQNEAQLEKSRLLSDRFSAERPKGSFSTLEIQRTEQGDSAMYLCALAGGGILQETQYFGPGTRLLVL.

The rearrangement links TRBV5-1 to TRBJ2-5; 13 nucleotides agree with TRBD2. The J segment lost 5 bases and the V segment lost 4 bases, leaving 5 bases of the junction unmatched. CDR3 length: 15 residues. Germline V gene sequence: CDR1 SGHRS, CDR2 YFSETQ. This CDR3 reads CASSQGLAGFETQYF. CDR3 sequence (DNA): TGCGCCAGCAGCCAGGGACTAGCGGGGTTTGAGACCCAGTACTTC.

This rearrangement joins TRBV5-4 to TRBJ2-7, with a possible D match to TRBD1 (6 bases). CDR1 is SGHNT, CDR2 YYREEE, per germline (reference sequence). V was clipped by 4 bases and J by 0 bases, with 11 bases between them. CDR3 length: 14 residues. CDR3 nucleotide sequence: TGTGCCAGCAGCACATGGGACAACTCCTACGAGCAGTACTTC. Protein sequence: CASSTWDNSYEQYF.

This chain uses TRBV27 with TRBJ2-5; 8 bases are shared with TRBD1. Trimming cost V 3 bases and J 1 base; bases outside gene matches: 4. Looked up from germline, CDR1 is MNHEY and CDR2 is SMNVEV (reference sequence). This CDR3 has 15 residues. In DNA, the CDR3 is TGTGCCAGCAGTTTCCGGGGACAGGTCCAAGAGACCCAGTACTTC. This codes for CASSFRGQVQETQYF.

With regard to this clone: At one of its ends the junction is not consistent with the germline gene, which may arise from a read error. The chain recombines TRBV7-7 with TRBJ2-3; D is uncertain. This CDR3 is built from 16 residues. Germline V gene sequence: CDR1 SSHAT, CDR2 FNYEAQ (reference sequence). The CDR3 DNA follows: TGTGCTAGCAGCTTAGTAAGAGTTGGGGACACAGATACGCAGTATTTT. Protein product: CASSLVRVGDTDTQYF.

The table lists this clone with a few counts. V and J are TRBV28 and TRBJ2-1; D is undetermined. In germline, CDR1 is MDHEN, CDR2 SYDVKM. The V end was cut by 6 bases, the J end by 0 bases, with 12 bases between. The CDR3 has 15 residues. Here the CDR3 reads CASSGRVRSYNEQFF. In DNA form, the CDR3 reads TGTGCCAGCAGCGGAAGGGTCCGCTCCTACAATGAGCAGTTCTTC. Based on the CDR3 plus reference TRBV28 and TRBJ2-1, the full variable domain is DVKVTQSSRYLVKRTGEKVFLECVQDMDHENMFWYRQDPGLGLRLIYFSYDVKMKEKGDIPEGYSVSREKKERFSLILESASTNQTSMYLCASSGRVRSYNEQFFGPGTRLTVL.

Written as DNA, the CDR3 is TGTGCCAGCCCCCCTATGCAGGGGGATGGCTACACCTTC. Its translation is CASPPMQGDGYTF. The chain employs TRBV2 and TRBJ1-2; 7 bases line up with TRBD1. The CDR3 runs 13 residues. The junction had 9 bases not matched to a gene; V was cut back by 8 bases and J by 6 bases. Germline V gene data show CDR1 as SNHLY and CDR2 as FYNNEI.

The chain is built from TRBV28 and TRBJ1-2; 8 bases align to TRBD1. Germline CDR1 reads MDHEN; CDR2 reads SYDVKM. V was pared by 4 bases and J by 5 bases, with 6 bases of the junction left unmatched. This CDR3 is 14 amino acids long. Here the CDR3 reads CASSSRGLVYGYTF. In DNA, the CDR3 is TGTGCCAGCAGTTCCAGGGGGCTTGTTTATGGCTACACCTTC.

The chain carries TRBV27 and TRBJ1-4, with 7 positions matching TRBD1. J gave up 5 bases and V 5 bases, and 8 bases lay outside the gene matches. Germline CDR1 and CDR2: MNHEY and SMNVEV (reference sequence). The CDR3 has 15 amino acids. CDR3 residues: CASSPPGTANEKLFF. In DNA form, the CDR3 reads TGTGCCAGCAGTCCCCCCGGGACAGCGAATGAAAAACTGTTTTTT.

The CDR3 coding sequence is TGTGCCAGCAGCCCCCAGCGACTAGCTCAAGAGACCCAGTACTTC. It translates to CASSPQRLAQETQYF. J is TRBJ2-5 and V is TRBV13; TRBD2 aligns across 7 bases. This CDR3 is built from 15 residues. CDR1 and CDR2 (germline): PRHDT, FYEKMQ (reference sequence). With 5 bases clipped from V and 2 bases from J, the junction kept 8 bases outside the gene matches.

A few counts support this clone. The chain couples TRBV6-5 to TRBJ2-7; 12 bases agree with TRBD1. Trimming removed 11 bases from V and 8 bases from J; junction bases left unmatched: 4. CDR3 length: 11 amino acids. Germline values: CDR1 MNHEY, CDR2 SVGAGI. The CDR3 DNA reads as TGTGCCGGAGGGACAGGGGGCCAGCAGTACTTC. Encoded protein: CAGGTGGQQYF.

The chain couples TRBV3-1 (or the pseudogene TRBV3-2) to TRBJ2-1, with TRBD2 matching 7 bases. Germline CDR1 is LGHDT and CDR2 is YNNKEL (reference sequence). The ends lost 2 bases at V and 4 bases at J; junction bases unmatched: 5. CDR3 length: 15 residues. This chain's CDR3 is CASSQLAEAYNEQFF. The CDR3 DNA is TGTGCCAGCAGCCAACTAGCGGAGGCGTACAATGAGCAGTTCTTC.

The rearrangement links TRBV11-2 to TRBJ1-2, with a weak D call TRBD1 (6 bases). The germline CDR1 and CDR2 sequences are SGHAT and FQNNGV. The CDR3 runs to 13 residues. V was shortened by 1 base and J by 5 bases, with 8 bases between the two germline ends. The DNA of the CDR3 is TGTGCCAGCAGCTTAGGACAGGAGTATGGCTACACCTTC. Protein product: CASSLGQEYGYTF.

V and J are TRBV10-3 and TRBJ1-3; D gene unclear. Trimming removed 6 bases from V and 2 bases from J, with 8 bases in between. CDR1 is ENHRY and CDR2 is SYGVKD in the germline V gene. This CDR3 contains 13 residues. DNA for the CDR3: TGTGCCATCAGAGCGGCTCCTGGAAACACCATATATTTT. This encodes CAIRAAPGNTIYF.

The J gene is TRBJ1-1, the V gene TRBV11-2, with TRBD1 as a possible D gene (5 bases). With 1 base removed from V and 1 base from J, the gap between germline ends came to 10 bases. The germline CDR1 and CDR2 sequences are SGHAT and FQNNGV. The CDR3 sequence is 15 residues long. Here the CDR3 reads CASSLGGRKNTEAFF. CDR3 nucleotides: TGTGCCAGCAGCTTAGGGGGCAGGAAGAACACTGAAGCTTTCTTT.

The V call is TRBV7-9, the J call TRBJ2-1, with 10 bases identical to TRBD2. Germline V CDR1 and CDR2: SEHNR, FQNEAQ (reference sequence). The CDR3 sequence is 16 residues long. With 5 bases clipped from V and 9 bases from J, the junction kept 13 bases outside the gene matches. The DNA for the CDR3 is TGTGCCAGCAGCCAAAAATCCCTAGCGGGAGACGTTGAGCAGTTCTTC. Its protein product is CASSQKSLAGDVEQFF.

The V call is TRBV6-2 or TRBV6-3, the J call TRBJ1-1; D not resolved. The germline V and J ends were trimmed by 5 bases and 2 bases, with 15 bases remaining between them. CDR3 length: 15 residues. Per the germline V gene, CDR1 is MNHEY and CDR2 is SVGEGT. The DNA for the CDR3 is TGTGCCAGCAGTAGCGCGTTGGCGCAAAACACTGAAGCTTTCTTT. Protein: CASSSALAQNTEAFF.